This entry lists 26 T cell receptor beta chains sequenced from one sample in a study of shared clonotypes between healthy human individuals (dated by TCRdb to 2018 to 2021). The method was the immunoSEQ multiplex PCR assay. TCRdb took this table from immuneACCESS and kept in-frame rearrangements with V and J called. Such tables lack part of the clones; where checked against another copy, unresolved V genes explain under half of the gap, and the rest is unexplained. This sample has some 2,000,000 clones in its table, and approximately 95% of those were observed once. In total, the top ten clones hold 0.13% of the sample. Input material: naive CD4+ T cells sorted from blood. Sample cell subset or site, as interpreted from the label and publication: CD45RA+ positively selected. All receptors derive from a man aged 18 to 29 in good health.

A word on this clone: Other DNA sequences within the sample encode an identical CDR3. The J gene is TRBJ1-2, the V gene TRBV5-1; TRBD1 matches at 8 bases. Germline CDR1 and CDR2: SGHRS and YFSETQ. The CDR3 loop spans 14 amino acids. V was pared by 3 bases and J by 2 bases, with 3 bases of the junction left unmatched. The CDR3 spells CASSSDRVNYGYTF. Here the CDR3 DNA reads TGCGCCAGCAGCTCGGACAGGGTCAACTATGGCTACACCTTC. Variable domain in full (rest from reference TRBV5-1 and TRBJ1-2): KAGVTQTPRYLIKTRGQQVTLSCSPISGHRSVSWYQQTPGQGLQFLFEYFSETQRNKGNFPGRFSGRQFSNSRSEMNVSTLELGDSALYLCASSSDRVNYGYTFGSGTRLTVV.

To note about this clone: Additional DNA sequences in this sample encode the identical CDR3. The chain recombines TRBV5-4 with TRBJ2-7; D not certain. Germline V gene data show CDR1 as SGHNT and CDR2 as YYREEE (reference sequence). Trimming took 0 bases from V and 1 from J, leaving 5 bases between them. This CDR3 is 13 amino acids long. CDR3 in DNA: TGTGCCAGCAGCTTGGTTTCTTCCTACGAGCAGTACTTC. Translation: CASSLVSSYEQYF. Full variable domain (remainder filled in from reference TRBV5-4 and TRBJ2-7): ETGVTQSPTHLIKTRGQQVTLRCSSQSGHNTVSWYQQALGQGPQFIFQYYREEENGRGNFPPRFSGLQFPNYSSELNVNALELDDSALYLCASSLVSSYEQYFGPGTRLTVT.

This clone appeared once. The V call is TRBV10-3, the J call TRBJ1-2; 7 nucleotides match TRBD1. V lost 7 bases, J lost 5 bases, and 7 bases stayed unmatched. CDR1 is ENHRY and CDR2 is SYGVKD in the germline V gene. The CDR3 loop spans 13 amino acids. The CDR3 sequence is CAINRSGGYGYTF. CDR3 sequence (DNA): TGTGCCATCAATCGTTCAGGGGGATATGGCTACACCTTC.

CDR3 DNA sequence: TGTGCCAGCACCGAGGGGGGGGCCCGACCTAATTCACCCCTCCACTTT. Translation: CASTEGGARPNSPLHF. The chain has TRBV28 and TRBJ1-6; perhaps TRBD1 as D (6 bases). The germline gives CDR1 MDHEN, CDR2 SYDVKM. The germline V and J ends were trimmed by 7 bases and 6 bases, with 19 bases remaining between them. The CDR3 is 16 residues long.

This chain joins TRBV6-1 and TRBJ2-1; TRBD1 might be the D (5 bases). CDR1 MNHNS and CDR2 SASEGT come from the germline V gene. V dropped 2 bases and J dropped 15 bases, with 17 bases sitting between them. CDR3 length: 13 residues. The chain's CDR3 is CASSEPPGRTMFF. For the CDR3, the DNA is TGTGCCAGCAGTGAACCCCCCGGCAGGACAATGTTCTTC.

The chain joins TRBV19 to TRBJ1-2, with D possibly TRBD1 on 6 matching bases. The CDR3 consists of 13 residues. V lost 5 bases, J lost 8 bases, and 15 bases lay in between. Germline CDR1 LNHDA, CDR2 SQIVND (reference sequence). The CDR3 here is CASSPRRTAGYTF. In nucleotides, the CDR3 is TGTGCCAGTAGTCCCCGCCGGACAGCAGGCTACACCTTC.

V gene TRBV29-1 combines with J gene TRBJ2-1; 7 positions match TRBD1. Losses at the gene ends were 3 bases for V and 13 bases for J; bases not matched to a gene: 3. Germline CDR1 and CDR2: SQVTM and ANQGSEA. This CDR3 spans 10 amino acids. CDR3 sequence: CSVDRGNQFF. In DNA form, the CDR3 reads TGCAGCGTTGACAGGGGGAATCAGTTCTTC.

V usage is TRBV5-1 and J usage is TRBJ2-5; TRBD2 matches at 12 bases. V lost 4 bases, J lost 2 bases, and 6 bases stayed unmatched. Germline CDR1 and CDR2: SGHRS and YFSETQ. CDR3 size: 16 residues. CDR3 protein: CASSHRLAGVQETQYF. The CDR3 nucleotides are TGCGCCAGCAGCCACAGACTAGCGGGAGTTCAAGAGACCCAGTACTTC. Filled out from reference TRBV5-1 and TRBJ2-5, the complete variable domain reads KAGVTQTPRYLIKTRGQQVTLSCSPISGHRSVSWYQQTPGQGLQFLFEYFSETQRNKGNFPGRFSGRQFSNSRSEMNVSTLELGDSALYLCASSHRLAGVQETQYFGPGTRLLVL.

The chain uses TRBV6-6 and TRBJ2-5; TRBD1 matches 7 bases. The DNA matches TRBJ2-7 better at its end, which makes the J call doubtful. CDR1 and CDR2 from the germline V gene are MNHNY and SVGAGI (reference sequence). This CDR3 comprises 14 residues. The CDR3 coding sequence is TGTGCCAGCAGTTACCCTGGACAGGACTACGAGCAGTACTTC. This gives the protein CASSYPGQDYEQYF.

This clone came up a few times. The rearrangement uses TRBV5-4 and TRBJ1-1; D not resolved. The CDR3 totals 15 residues. Germline lookup yields CDR1 SGHNT and CDR2 YYREEE (reference sequence). The V end was cut by 3 bases, the J end by 0 bases, with 12 bases between. CDR3: CASSSGRRMNTEAFF. CDR3 coding DNA: TGTGCCAGCAGCTCCGGCAGGCGCATGAACACTGAAGCTTTCTTT.

The chain has TRBV7-6 and TRBJ1-5; D remains ambiguous. Trimming took 6 bases from V and 4 from J, leaving 10 bases between them. CDR1 and CDR2 (germline): SGHVS, FNYEAQ. This CDR3 has 13 amino acids. CDR3 nucleotides: TGTGCCAGCAGTTCACAGTGGAATCAGCCCCAGCATTTT. This translates into CASSSQWNQPQHF.

As concerns this clone: The identical CDR3 is also encoded by other nucleotide sequences in the sample. This chain connects TRBV4-3 to TRBJ2-6; D ambiguous. The germline V gene encodes CDR1 LGHNA and CDR2 YSLEER. V was clipped by 1 base and J by 0 bases, with 4 bases between them. This CDR3 region has 15 residues. CDR3 coding DNA: TGCGCCAGCAGCCAAGGAGGCTCTGGGGCCAACGTCCTGACTTTC. This gives the protein CASSQGGSGANVLTF.

The V call is TRBV4-3, the J call TRBJ2-5; a possible D gene is TRBD1 (8 bases). Trimming took off 1 base at V and 10 bases at J, with 22 bases between the two ends. Germline V gene data show CDR1 as LGHNA and CDR2 as YSLEER. The CDR3 is made up of 16 amino acids. The DNA for the CDR3 is TGCGCCAGCAGCCAAGGCCCAGGCGGACAGGGAGGGATCCAGTACTTC. Translating gives CASSQGPGGQGGIQYF.

CDR3 DNA: TGTGCCAGCACTACCGACCGGAGAGGCTCTGGAAACACCATATATTTT. Amino acid sequence: CASTTDRRGSGNTIYF. The chain links TRBV25-1 to TRBJ1-3; D uncertain. CDR1 and CDR2 (germline): MGHDK, SYGVNS. V was clipped by 7 bases and J by 0 bases, with 16 bases between them. This CDR3 spans 16 amino acids.

This chain uses TRBV5-1 with TRBJ2-6, with D perhaps TRBD1 (6 bases). V was trimmed by 3 bases and J by 3 bases, leaving 13 bases between them. The germline CDR1 and CDR2 sequences are SGHRS and YFSETQ. CDR3 length: 16 residues. CDR3 in amino acids: CASSWGQGFGANVLTF. CDR3 sequence (DNA): TGCGCCAGCAGCTGGGGGCAGGGCTTTGGGGCCAACGTCCTGACTTTC.

The chain couples TRBV30 to TRBJ1-5; D gene unclear. Germline CDR1 is GTSNPN and CDR2 is SVGIG (reference sequence). V lost 0 bases and J 3 bases, leaving 6 bases between the germline ends. This CDR3 has 13 residues. CDR3 region: CAWSVAVNQPQHF. The CDR3 coding sequence is TGTGCCTGGAGTGTAGCGGTCAATCAGCCCCAGCATTTT.

V gene TRBV5-1 combines with J gene TRBJ1-5; D is unclear. The CDR3 length is 16 residues. Deletions cut 0 bases from V and 1 base from J, with 11 bases between. Germline V gene lookup returns CDR1 SGHRS and CDR2 YFSETQ. CDR3: CASSLGPAVSNQPQHF. CDR3 coding DNA: TGCGCCAGCAGCTTGGGGCCGGCGGTGAGCAATCAGCCCCAGCATTTT.

This chain uses TRBV5-1 with TRBJ2-5; 9 bases line up with TRBD2. The CDR3 runs 16 residues. The germline gives CDR1 SGHRS, CDR2 YFSETQ. After removal of 4 bases from V and 4 bases from J, the junction contained 11 bases not matched to a gene. CDR3 in amino acids: CASSRQAGGGVETQYF. The CDR3 bases are TGCGCCAGCAGCCGTCAGGCGGGAGGGGGTGTAGAGACCCAGTACTTC.

The rearrangement links TRBV7-6 to TRBJ2-5; 14 bases map to TRBD2. The germline V gene has CDR1 SGHVS and CDR2 FNYEAQ. This CDR3 comprises 15 residues. V dropped 1 base and J dropped 5; count of bases not matched to a gene: 0. CDR3 DNA sequence: TGTGCCAGCAGCTTAGGGACTAGCGGGAGGGAGACCCAGTACTTC. Translation: CASSLGTSGRETQYF.

V is TRBV5-1 and J is TRBJ2-5; 7 bases fit TRBD1. The J segment lost 2 bases and the V segment lost 4 bases, leaving 14 bases of the junction unmatched. The CDR3 has 17 amino acids. Germline CDR1 reads SGHRS; CDR2 reads YFSETQ. Here the CDR3 DNA reads TGCGCCAGCAGCCCGTCCTCCGGGACAGCAAAACAAGAGACCCAGTACTTC. Translating gives CASSPSSGTAKQETQYF.

The rearrangement links TRBV5-1 to TRBJ2-5; D gene unclear. The V and J ends lost 6 bases and 5 bases respectively, with 20 bases between them. CDR1 SGHRS and CDR2 YFSETQ come from the germline V gene. The CDR3 totals 15 residues. DNA for the CDR3: TGCGCCAGCATCCCTGGACCTAACGGCCCTGAGACCCAGTACTTC. This codes for CASIPGPNGPETQYF.

Here the CDR3 DNA reads TGCGCCAGCAGCCAAGAGAACAGCTATGGCTACACCTTC. This gives the protein CASSQENSYGYTF. The rearrangement uses TRBV4-1 and TRBJ1-2; D not resolved. The germline V gene has CDR1 MGHRA and CDR2 YSYEKL. Trimming shortened V by 0 bases and J by 4 bases, and 6 bases separated the two germline ends. The CDR3 sequence is 13 residues long.

This clone is a singleton in its sample. This chain joins TRBV5-4 and TRBJ2-7; weak D call: TRBD2 (5 bases). Germline values: CDR1 SGHNT, CDR2 YYREEE (reference sequence). V was shortened by 1 base and J by 2 bases, with 10 bases between the two germline ends. The CDR3 totals 14 residues. CDR3 DNA: TGTGCCAGCAGCTTGATCGGGGAAGCCTACGAGCAGTACTTC. It specifies CASSLIGEAYEQYF.

The gene calls are TRBV5-4 and TRBJ2-3; 10 nucleotides match TRBD2. The J segment lost 5 bases and the V segment lost 4 bases, leaving 10 bases of the junction unmatched. The length of the CDR3 is 16 residues. Germline lookup yields CDR1 SGHNT and CDR2 YYREEE (reference sequence). CDR3 residues: CASSVKYSGRGDTQYF. The CDR3 DNA reads TGTGCCAGCAGCGTAAAGTACAGCGGGAGGGGAGATACGCAGTATTTT.

J is TRBJ2-6 and V is TRBV30; D gene ambiguous. The CDR3 has 16 amino acids. Germline loops: CDR1 GTSNPN, CDR2 SVGIG (reference sequence). Trimming removed 0 bases at V and 0 bases at J, with 9 bases between. CDR3 protein: CAWSVRGYSGANVLTF. CDR3 bases: TGTGCCTGGAGTGTACGAGGATACTCTGGGGCCAACGTCCTGACTTTC.

The chain employs TRBV10-3 and TRBJ2-3; no clear D gene. V lost 10 bases to trimming and J lost 5 bases, with 10 bases between them. The CDR3 covers 11 residues. CDR1 and CDR2 (germline): ENHRY, SYGVKD. The DNA for the CDR3 is TGTGCCACCTCCGACGAAGATACGCAGTATTTT. This codes for CATSDEDTQYF.